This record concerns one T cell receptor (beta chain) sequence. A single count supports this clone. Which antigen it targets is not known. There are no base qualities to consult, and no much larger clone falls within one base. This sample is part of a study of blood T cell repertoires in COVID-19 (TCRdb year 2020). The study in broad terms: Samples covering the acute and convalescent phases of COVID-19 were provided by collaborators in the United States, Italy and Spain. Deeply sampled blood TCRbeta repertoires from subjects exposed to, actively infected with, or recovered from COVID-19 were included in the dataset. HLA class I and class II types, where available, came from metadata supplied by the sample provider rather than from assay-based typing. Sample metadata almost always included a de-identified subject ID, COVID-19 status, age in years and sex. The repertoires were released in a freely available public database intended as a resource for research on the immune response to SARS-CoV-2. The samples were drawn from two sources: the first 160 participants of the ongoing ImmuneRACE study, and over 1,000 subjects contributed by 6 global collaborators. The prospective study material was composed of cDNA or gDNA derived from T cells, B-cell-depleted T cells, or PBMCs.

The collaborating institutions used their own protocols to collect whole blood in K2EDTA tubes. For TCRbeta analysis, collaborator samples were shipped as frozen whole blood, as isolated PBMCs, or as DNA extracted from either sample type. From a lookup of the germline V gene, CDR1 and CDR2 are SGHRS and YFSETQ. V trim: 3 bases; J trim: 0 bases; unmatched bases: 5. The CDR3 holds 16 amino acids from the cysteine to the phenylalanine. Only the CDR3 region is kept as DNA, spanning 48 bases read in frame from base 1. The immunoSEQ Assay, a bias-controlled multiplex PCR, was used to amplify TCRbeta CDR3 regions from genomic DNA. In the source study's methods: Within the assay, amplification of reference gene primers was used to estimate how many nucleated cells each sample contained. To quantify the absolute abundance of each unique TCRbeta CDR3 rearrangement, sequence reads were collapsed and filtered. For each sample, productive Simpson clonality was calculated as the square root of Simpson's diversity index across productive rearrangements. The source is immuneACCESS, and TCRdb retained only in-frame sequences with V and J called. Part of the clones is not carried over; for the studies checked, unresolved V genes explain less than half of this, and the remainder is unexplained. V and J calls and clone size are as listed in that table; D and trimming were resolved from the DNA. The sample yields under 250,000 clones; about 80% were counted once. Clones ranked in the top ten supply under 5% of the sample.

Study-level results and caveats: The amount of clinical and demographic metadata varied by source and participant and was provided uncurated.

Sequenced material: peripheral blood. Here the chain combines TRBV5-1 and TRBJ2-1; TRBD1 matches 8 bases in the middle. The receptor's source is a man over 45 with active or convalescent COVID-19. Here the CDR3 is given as CASSSPGGLSYNEQFF. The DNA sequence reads TGCGCCAGCAGCTCCCCAGGGGGCCTCTCCTACAATGAGCAGTTCTTC.